This note documents a single TCR beta chain sequence. Germline CDR1 and CDR2: LGHNA and YSLEER. The CDR3 covers 15 residues. The V and J ends lost 0 bases and 3 bases respectively, with 8 bases between them. The method was immunoSEQ multiplex PCR; TCRdb's version includes in-frame clones alone and lacks a portion of them. The table has 75,000 to 95,000 clones, around nine tenths seen once. This sample stems from a study of T cell responses to AZD1222 COVID-19 vaccine. The chain employs TRBV4-3 and TRBJ2-2; maybe TRBD2 (6 bases). This clonotype was obtained from an adult in good health. Sequencing used peripheral blood, obtained on day 0 of AZD1222 vaccination. The CDR3 region is CASSQESGDTGELFF. The DNA for the CDR3 is TGCGCCAGCAGCCAAGAATCGGGGGACACCGGGGAGCTGTTTTTT.